The clone carrying this TCR beta chain showed up just a few times. As yet, its antigen is unknown. This sample is drawn from a study of PD-1 blockade in mismatch repair-deficient tumors. Study-level information: Patients had 12 to 13 mismatch repair-deficient cancer types and were previously treated and progressing. Points from the study as a whole: Tumor-resident clones, often absent from pretreatment blood, expanded after pembrolizumab and then contracted.

Every patient had mismatch repair deficiency by PCR or immunohistochemistry. A few pembrolizumab responders had their TCRs sequenced. Data came from immunoSEQ multiplex PCR; TCRdb stores just in-frame clones and leaves some out. The top ten hold 5% to 7% of the sample, which has some 85,000 clones, around 80% seen once. Germline loops: CDR1 GTSNPN, CDR2 SVGIG (reference sequence). CDR3 length: 14 amino acids. V was trimmed by 2 bases and J by 3 bases, leaving 11 bases between them. This chain connects TRBV30 to TRBJ1-5, with D unresolved. Sequenced material: peripheral blood, taken 44 weeks after starting pembrolizumab. The sequence was collected from an adult with mismatch repair-deficient cancer. The CDR3 DNA follows: TGTGCCTGGAGTCTCGGGCAGTTCAATCAGCCCCAGCATTTT. Translating gives CAWSLGQFNQPQHF.